The 7 T cell receptor beta chains listed next were all sequenced from one sample in a study of shared clonotypes between healthy human individuals (dated by TCRdb to 2020 to 2022). The method was the immunoSEQ multiplex PCR assay. TCRdb retrieved this table from immuneACCESS and kept in-frame rearrangements only. Not all clones are present; in checked studies, unresolved V genes account for under half, and no reason is known for the remainder. The sample contains 550,000 to 600,000 clones, around 80% of them found a single time. The biggest ten clones account for more than 10% of the sample. The sample comprised PBMCs. Receptors originate from a woman in her thirties or forties in good health. Some clones in this sample may be carry-over from other donors' samples.

The J gene is TRBJ2-1, the V gene TRBV27; TRBD1 matches at 9 bases. This CDR3 contains 15 residues. Germline CDR1 and CDR2: MNHEY and SMNVEV (reference sequence). V shed 8 bases and J 8 bases; nucleotides not matched to a gene: 13. In DNA, the CDR3 is TGTGCCAGCGGATTCCTGACAGGGGGGATGGATGAGCAGTTCTTC. This translates into CASGFLTGGMDEQFF.

V is TRBV2 and J is TRBJ2-7; possible D gene TRBD2, 5 bases. Germline V gene lookup returns CDR1 SNHLY and CDR2 FYNNEI. The CDR3 loop spans 15 amino acids. Trimming shortened V by 2 bases and J by 2 bases, and 13 bases separated the two germline ends. The DNA for the CDR3 is TGTGCCAGCAGTGAAAGGTCAGCGGAAGCCTACGAGCAGTACTTC. Translated: CASSERSAEAYEQYF.

V and J are TRBV25-1 and TRBJ2-3; D is unclear. The CDR3 runs 14 residues. Germline CDR1 and CDR2: MGHDK and SYGVNS. The ends were cut back, 3 bases at V and 1 base at J, with 8 bases in the middle. CDR3 sequence reads: CASSDIRGTDTQYF. CDR3 DNA: TGTGCCAGCAGTGACATCCGTGGCACAGATACGCAGTATTTT.

The V gene is TRBV7-9, the J gene TRBJ2-5; D perhaps matches TRBD1 (6 bases). Germline CDR1 and CDR2: SEHNR and FQNEAQ (reference sequence). This CDR3 is built from 14 residues. Trimming shortened V by 1 base and J by 2 bases, and 8 bases separated the two germline ends. CDR3 bases: TGTGCCAGCAGCTTAGGGGACATGCAAGAGACCCAGTACTTC. Residues: CASSLGDMQETQYF.

V usage is TRBV7-7 and J usage is TRBJ2-1; D is possibly TRBD2 (7 bases). The V end was cut by 5 bases, the J end by 15 bases, with 26 bases between. CDR3 size: 15 residues. Germline V gene lookup returns CDR1 SSHAT and CDR2 FNYEAQ (reference sequence). In nucleotides, the CDR3 is TGTGCCAGCAGCCAAAGTATAGTCAGGGGAGGGCCGCGGTTCTTC. Protein sequence: CASSQSIVRGGPRFF.

Concerning this clone: A read error may produce the germline difference seen at one junction end. The V call is TRBV4-1, the J call TRBJ2-7; 7 bases agree with TRBD2. Looked up from germline, CDR1 is MGHRA and CDR2 is YSYEKL. CDR3 length: 14 amino acids. Here the CDR3 DNA reads TGCGCCAGCAGCCTAAGCGGCGGGAGTTTCGAGCGGTACTTC. Amino acid sequence: CASSLSGGSFERYF.

The chain carries TRBV6-5 and TRBJ2-6; D is perhaps TRBD1 (5 bases). Germline-derived CDR1 and CDR2 are MNHEY and SVGAGI. Trimming left V 8 bases short and J 2 bases short, with 13 bases between. The CDR3 sequence is 15 residues long. This CDR3 is CASGVGRTGANVLTF. The CDR3 DNA reads as TGTGCCAGCGGAGTGGGGCGTACTGGGGCCAACGTCCTGACTTTC.